These 30 T cell receptor beta chains came from one sample sequenced in a study of OX40 agonist ivuxolimab in advanced cancers. The protocol was immunoSEQ multiplex PCR, while the TCRdb copy is restricted to in-frame clones and leaves out a portion. The data show roughly 90,000 clones, 85% to 95% seen once. The material sequenced was CD4+ or CD8+ T cells sorted from blood, taken in a trial of the OX40 agonist ivuxolimab. All receptors derive from an adult with an advanced solid tumor such as melanoma, head and neck, liver or kidney cancer.

The chain carries TRBV29-1 and TRBJ2-2, with D perhaps TRBD2 (6 bases). Germline V lookup: CDR1 SQVTM, CDR2 ANQGSEA. Trimming left V 7 bases short and J 6 bases short, with 12 bases between. The CDR3 totals 12 residues. The CDR3, as DNA: TGCAGCGCCTTTGGGGGGTCCGGGGAGCTGTTTTTT. This gives the protein CSAFGGSGELFF.

V is TRBV19 and J is TRBJ2-6; the D gene is possibly TRBD1 (6 bases). CDR3 size: 15 residues. V lost 5 bases and J lost 1, with 9 bases in between. Germline CDR1 and CDR2: LNHDA and SQIVND (reference sequence). CDR3 DNA sequence: TGTGCCAGTAGTTGGGGGCGATCTGGGGCCAACGTCCTGACTTTC. This translates into CASSWGRSGANVLTF.

The CDR3 DNA reads as TGTGCCAGCAGTCCGGGACCCACGGGGGATGAGCAGTTCTTC. Translation gives CASSPGPTGDEQFF. This chain connects TRBV6-5 to TRBJ2-1; D possibly corresponds to TRBD2 (6 bases). This CDR3 has 14 amino acids. Trimming shortened V by 5 bases and J by 8 bases, and 16 bases separated the two germline ends. The germline gives CDR1 MNHEY, CDR2 SVGAGI.

The chain has TRBV6-5 and TRBJ1-3, with a tentative D call TRBD1 (6 bases). V dropped 5 bases and J dropped 8 bases, with 13 bases sitting between them. The germline V gene encodes CDR1 MNHEY and CDR2 SVGAGI. The CDR3 sequence is 13 residues long. The DNA of the CDR3 is TGTGCCAGCAGTGAGTGGACAGCGGACACCATATATTTT. Its protein product is CASSEWTADTIYF.

The chain is built from TRBV6-5 and TRBJ2-7; no clear D gene. V lost 2 bases and J 5 bases, leaving 7 bases between the germline ends. The germline CDR1 and CDR2 sequences are MNHEY and SVGAGI. This CDR3 has 12 amino acids. The DNA for the CDR3 is TGTGCCAGCAGTTACGGTGGGAACGAGCAGTACTTC. This sequence encodes CASSYGGNEQYF.

The chain uses TRBV11-2 and TRBJ2-5; D is uncertain. TRBJ2-7 matches the DNA end more closely, so the J call is doubtful. The CDR3 totals 12 residues. Germline V gives CDR1 SGHAT, CDR2 FQNNGV. CDR3 in amino acids: CASSTVPYEQYF. DNA for the CDR3: TGTGCCAGCAGCACCGTCCCATACGAGCAGTACTTC.

This clone appeared once. The J gene is TRBJ2-7, the V gene TRBV5-1; no firm D call. Trimming cost V 0 bases and J 4 bases, with 11 bases left between them. Germline V CDR1 and CDR2: SGHRS, YFSETQ. CDR3 length equals 14 residues. The CDR3 sequence is CASSLEGSGYEQYF. CDR3 coding DNA: TGCGCCAGCAGCTTGGAAGGGTCCGGGTACGAGCAGTACTTC.

The V call is TRBV2, the J call TRBJ2-1, with TRBD1 as a possible D gene (6 bases). Trimming removed 8 bases from V and 0 bases from J, with 17 bases in between. CDR3 length: 16 amino acids. Germline V gives CDR1 SNHLY, CDR2 FYNNEI. CDR3: CASGTIPFSSYNEQFF. CDR3 sequence (DNA): TGTGCCAGCGGGACAATCCCATTTAGCTCCTACAATGAGCAGTTCTTC.

The chain couples TRBV18 to TRBJ1-2; the D is unclear. This CDR3 region has 11 residues. V dropped 8 bases and J dropped 8 bases, with 12 bases sitting between them. CDR1 KGHSH and CDR2 LQKENI come from the germline V gene. CDR3 amino acids: CASPSPKGYTF. For the CDR3, the DNA is TGTGCCAGCCCAAGTCCTAAGGGCTACACCTTC.

This clone was recorded once. This sequence joins TRBV4-3 and TRBJ1-1; the D is unclear. The CDR3 spans 15 residues. From germline, CDR1 is LGHNA and CDR2 YSLEER. The V end was cut by 0 bases, the J end by 5 bases, with 13 bases between. The CDR3 loop reads CASSQDRQARTEAFF. The CDR3 DNA is TGCGCCAGCAGCCAAGATCGTCAGGCGAGGACTGAAGCTTTCTTT.

V and J are TRBV5-1 and TRBJ2-7; TRBD1 aligns across 10 bases. Germline trimming cut 4 bases from V and 0 bases from J; bases unmatched to any gene: 7. This CDR3 region has 16 residues. Germline CDR1 SGHRS, CDR2 YFSETQ. The CDR3 here is CASSAVGQGYSYEQYF. The CDR3 region has the DNA TGCGCCAGCAGCGCCGTGGGACAGGGGTACTCCTACGAGCAGTACTTC.

The genes are TRBV4-1 and TRBJ2-7; the D is unclear. In germline, CDR1 is MGHRA, CDR2 YSYEKL. The CDR3 contains 13 residues. Trimming pared 1 base from V and 5 bases from J, leaving 9 bases between. This CDR3 is CASSQATGNEQYF. The CDR3 nucleotides read TGCGCCAGCAGCCAAGCTACGGGCAACGAGCAGTACTTC.

The chain is built from TRBV7-2 and TRBJ1-2, with D uncertain. Trimming left V 3 bases short and J 10 bases short, with 15 bases between. The CDR3 sequence is 13 residues long. Per germline, CDR1 SGHTA and CDR2 FQGNSA. The CDR3, as DNA: TGTGCCAGCAGCTTTTCGGGCGTCGGAGACTACACCTTC. It yields the protein CASSFSGVGDYTF.

The chain couples TRBV6-1 to TRBJ2-1, with TRBD1 matching 7 bases. Unmatched junction bases numbered 9, after V lost 7 bases and J lost 3 bases. This CDR3 contains 15 residues. The germline gives CDR1 MNHNS, CDR2 SASEGT. CDR3 nucleotide sequence: TGTGCCAGCACAACAGACAGGGTAAGCTACAATGAGCAGTTCTTC. It translates to CASTTDRVSYNEQFF.

The rearrangement uses TRBV7-8 and TRBJ2-7, with TRBD1 identical over 10 bases. Looked up from germline, CDR1 is SGHVS and CDR2 is FQNEAQ. The V gene end was trimmed by 4 bases and the J gene end by 2 bases; junction bases not matched to a gene: 8. This CDR3 is built from 16 residues. The CDR3 DNA sequence: TGTGCCAGCAGCTCGGGACAGGGGAAGGGGGCCTACGAGCAGTACTTC. It is translated as CASSSGQGKGAYEQYF.

The V call is TRBV19, the J call TRBJ2-5; D might be TRBD2 (5 bases). CDR1 LNHDA and CDR2 SQIVND come from the germline V gene (reference sequence). The CDR3 sequence is 14 residues long. The V end was cut by 3 bases, the J end by 7 bases, with 15 bases between. This CDR3 is CASSMNGGSGTQYF. For the CDR3, the DNA is TGTGCCAGTAGTATGAACGGAGGCAGCGGGACCCAGTACTTC.

This chain connects TRBV4-1 to TRBJ2-5, with 11 positions matching TRBD2. After removal of 4 bases from V and 0 bases from J, the junction contained 13 bases not matched to a gene. This CDR3 has 19 amino acids. CDR1 is MGHRA, CDR2 YSYEKL, per germline. CDR3 sequence: CASSPKRTSGQNYQETQYF. The CDR3 DNA reads TGCGCCAGCAGCCCAAAAAGGACTAGCGGGCAGAACTACCAAGAGACCCAGTACTTC.

V and J are TRBV5-5 and TRBJ2-7; no clear D. This CDR3 comprises 15 residues. V gave up 2 bases and J gave up 2 bases, with 14 bases separating them. CDR1 is SGHKS, CDR2 YYEKEE, per germline (reference sequence). CDR3 in amino acids: CASSFDPLAPYEQYF. The CDR3 coding sequence is TGTGCCAGCAGCTTTGACCCACTCGCTCCCTACGAGCAGTACTTC. Using reference TRBV5-5 and TRBJ2-7 for the parts outside the CDR3, the full variable domain is DAGVTQSPTHLIKTRGQQVTLRCSPISGHKSVSWYQQVLGQGPQFIFQYYEKEERGRGNFPDRFSARQFPNYSSELNVNALLLGDSALYLCASSFDPLAPYEQYFGPGTRLTVT.

This rearrangement joins TRBV9 to TRBJ2-5, with D maybe TRBD2 (6 bases). CDR3 size: 13 residues. Germline V gene sequence: CDR1 SGDLS, CDR2 YYNGEE. The ends were cut back, 3 bases at V and 5 bases at J, with 11 bases in the middle. The CDR3 region is CASSAGGQETQYF. The DNA for the CDR3 is TGTGCCAGCAGCGCCGGGGGTCAGGAGACCCAGTACTTC. Using reference TRBV9 and TRBJ2-5 for the parts outside the CDR3, the full variable domain is DSGVTQTPKHLITATGQRVTLRCSPRSGDLSVYWYQQSLDQGLQFLIQYYNGEERAKGNILERFSAQQFPDLHSELNLSSLELGDSALYFCASSAGGQETQYFGPGTRLLVL.

The chain links TRBV19 to TRBJ2-7; possibly TRBD1 for D (6 bases). V dropped 10 bases and J dropped 4 bases, with 20 bases sitting between them. The CDR3 is made up of 14 amino acids. Germline V gene data show CDR1 as LNHDA and CDR2 as SQIVND (reference sequence). The CDR3 sequence: CATSLGQGLYEQYF. The CDR3, as DNA: TGTGCCACCTCTCTCGGGCAGGGGCTTTACGAGCAGTACTTC. Full variable domain (rest looked up from reference TRBV19 and TRBJ2-7): DGGITQSPKYLFRKEGQNVTLSCEQNLNHDAMYWYRQDPGQGLRLIYYSQIVNDFQKGDIAEGYSVSREKKESFPLTVTSAQKNPTAFYLCATSLGQGLYEQYFGPGTRLTVT.

The gene calls are TRBV7-6 and TRBJ2-3, with a tentative D call TRBD2 (6 bases). The germline V gene has CDR1 SGHVS and CDR2 FNYEAQ. The CDR3 sequence is 17 residues long. V shed 5 bases and J shed 1 base, with 19 bases lying between them. The CDR3 region is CASSQEGRAPGTDTQYF. CDR3 nucleotides: TGTGCCAGCAGCCAGGAGGGGCGGGCACCCGGCACAGATACGCAGTATTTT.

Points on this clone: It may be a read error: a sequence one base away is much more abundant. Within the sample, other DNA sequences also encode this same CDR3. This chain links TRBV28 with TRBJ1-1, with TRBD1 matching over 7 bases. The CDR3 runs 13 residues. From germline, CDR1 is MDHEN and CDR2 SYDVKM. The CDR3 region is CASSLDRRTEAFF. In DNA form, the CDR3 reads TGTGCCAGCAGCTTGGACAGGCGCACTGAGGCTTTCTTT. Supplemented by reference TRBV28 and TRBJ1-1, the full variable domain reads DVKVTQSSRYLVKRTGEKVFLECVQDMDHENMFWYRQDPGLGLRLIYFSYDVKMKEKGDIPEGYSVSREKKERFSLILESASTNQTSMYLCASSLDRRTEAFFGQGTRLTVV.

The chain recombines TRBV5-1 with TRBJ2-7; D possibly corresponds to TRBD1 (6 bases). CDR1 and CDR2 (germline): SGHRS, YFSETQ. The CDR3 contains 13 residues. The V gene lost 4 bases and the J gene lost 5 bases, with 13 bases spanning the gap. CDR3 DNA: TGCGCCAGCAGCATTTACGGGACAAACGAGCAGTACTTC. The encoded protein is CASSIYGTNEQYF. Full variable domain (missing parts from reference TRBV5-1 and TRBJ2-7): KAGVTQTPRYLIKTRGQQVTLSCSPISGHRSVSWYQQTPGQGLQFLFEYFSETQRNKGNFPGRFSGRQFSNSRSEMNVSTLELGDSALYLCASSIYGTNEQYFGPGTRLTVT.

The chain recombines TRBV29-1 with TRBJ2-3; D not resolved. V was pared by 8 bases and J by 5 bases, with 11 bases between. The CDR3 contains 11 residues. The germline V gene encodes CDR1 SQVTM and CDR2 ANQGSEA. CDR3 in DNA: TGCAGCACCTGGAGCTTAGATACGCAGTATTTT. Translated, it gives CSTWSLDTQYF.

This chain connects TRBV10-3 to TRBJ1-4; D is ambiguous. This CDR3 has 18 amino acids. Deletions cut 0 bases from V and 0 bases from J, with 14 bases between. Germline V CDR1 and CDR2: ENHRY, SYGVKD. CDR3 sequence reads: CAISESISEDATNEKLFF. As DNA, the CDR3 is TGTGCCATCAGTGAGTCTATTAGTGAAGACGCAACTAATGAAAAACTGTTTTTT.

This chain joins TRBV6-6 and TRBJ2-2; 10 bases match TRBD1. From germline, CDR1 is MNHNY and CDR2 SVGAGI (reference sequence). This CDR3 region has 16 residues. Trimming at V came to 1 base and at J to 7 bases, leaving 6 bases not matched to a gene. CDR3 sequence (DNA): TGTGCCAGCAGTTACTTGACAGGGGGCGTAAACGGGGAGCTGTTTTTT. It yields the protein CASSYLTGGVNGELFF.

The chain links TRBV27 to TRBJ2-1; D remains unclear. CDR1 is MNHEY, CDR2 SMNVEV, per germline (reference sequence). Trimming stripped 5 bases from V and 9 bases from J, with 14 bases between. The CDR3 consists of 13 residues. CDR3: CASSPTLFVEQFF. In nucleotides, the CDR3 is TGTGCCAGCAGTCCAACGCTCTTCGTTGAGCAGTTCTTC.

The gene calls are TRBV9 and TRBJ1-4; 8 nucleotides line up with TRBD1. Trimming removed 6 bases from V and 8 bases from J; junction bases left unmatched: 6. Germline V gene lookup returns CDR1 SGDLS and CDR2 YYNGEE. The CDR3 sequence is 13 residues long. The DNA for the CDR3 is TGTGCCAGCACTCCGGGGACAGGCGAAAAACTGTTTTTT. This sequence encodes CASTPGTGEKLFF. The full variable domain, in which reference TRBV9 and TRBJ1-4 provide the parts outside the CDR3, is DSGVTQTPKHLITATGQRVTLRCSPRSGDLSVYWYQQSLDQGLQFLIQYYNGEERAKGNILERFSAQQFPDLHSELNLSSLELGDSALYFCASTPGTGEKLFFGSGTQLSVL.

This chain links TRBV13 with TRBJ2-7; no reliable D call. CDR1 and CDR2 (germline): PRHDT, FYEKMQ (reference sequence). This CDR3 has 16 residues. V was trimmed by 0 bases and J by 1 base, leaving 13 bases between them. CDR3 sequence reads: CASSLGISSASYEQYF. CDR3 bases: TGTGCCAGCAGCTTAGGTATCAGCAGTGCTTCCTACGAGCAGTACTTC.

This clone appeared once. The gene calls are TRBV13 and TRBJ2-7, with 7 bases lining up with TRBD1. Germline CDR1 reads PRHDT; CDR2 reads FYEKMQ (reference sequence). After removal of 4 bases from V and 0 bases from J, the junction contained 3 bases not matched to a gene. CDR3 size: 14 residues. Written as DNA, the CDR3 is TGTGCCAGCAGCTCGGGACAGAGCTCCTACGAGCAGTACTTC. As protein: CASSSGQSSYEQYF.